What follows is one TCR beta chain and its context. Sequenced by immunoSEQ multiplex PCR; TCRdb stores in-frame clones only, minus some. This sample has 150,000 or so clones, with 70% to 90% found just once. There are 15 residues in the CDR3. The ends lost 2 bases at V and 6 bases at J; junction bases unmatched: 5. Germline V gene data show CDR1 as ENHRY and CDR2 as SYGVKD. This specimen comes from a study of blood T cell repertoires in COVID-19. The V call is TRBV10-3, the J call TRBJ2-7; the match to TRBD2 covers 12 bases. This receptor was taken from a man aged 55 to 70 with COVID-19, enrolled during active disease. Sequenced: peripheral blood. The CDR3 loop is CAISETSGRLGEQYF. The DNA of the CDR3 is TGTGCCATCAGTGAGACTAGCGGGAGGTTAGGCGAGCAGTACTTC.